This paragraph covers one T cell receptor beta chain sequence. This sample was included in a study of cytomegalovirus exposure and HLA in healthy donors. An approximately 130-subject validation cohort, separate from the approximately 670-subject first cohort, supplied the donors. Produced via immunoSEQ multiplex PCR; TCRdb's table is partial and in-frame only. This table has about 110,000 clones, more than 90% appearing once. What was sequenced was PBMCs. The receptor was isolated from a woman aged 18-30 years in good health and CMV-seronegative.

CDR3 bases: TGCGCCAGCAGCTGGGGAGAGTCCTACGAGCAGTACTTC. This gives the protein CASSWGESYEQYF. The chain links TRBV5-1 to TRBJ2-7; a weak D match, TRBD2 (5 bases). The ends were cut back, 3 bases at V and 1 base at J, with 8 bases in the middle. The V gene's germline CDR1 is SGHRS and CDR2 YFSETQ. The CDR3 is 13 amino acids.